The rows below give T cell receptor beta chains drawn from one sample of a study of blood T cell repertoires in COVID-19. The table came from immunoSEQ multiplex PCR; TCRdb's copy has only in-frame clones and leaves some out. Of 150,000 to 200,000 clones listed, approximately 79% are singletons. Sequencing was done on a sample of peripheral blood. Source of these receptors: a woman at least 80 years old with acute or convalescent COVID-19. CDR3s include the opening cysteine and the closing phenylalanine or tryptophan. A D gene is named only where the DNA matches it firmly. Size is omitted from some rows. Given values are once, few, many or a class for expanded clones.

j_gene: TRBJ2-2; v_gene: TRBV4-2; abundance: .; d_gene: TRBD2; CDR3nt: TGTGCCAGCAGTCCTAGCGGGAAATACACCGGGGAGCTGTTTTTT; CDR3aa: CASSPSGKYTGELFF
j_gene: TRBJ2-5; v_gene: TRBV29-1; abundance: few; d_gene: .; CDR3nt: TGCAGCGTTGATTCGGGTTCGAGGGCGACCCAGTACTTC; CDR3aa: CSVDSGSRATQYF
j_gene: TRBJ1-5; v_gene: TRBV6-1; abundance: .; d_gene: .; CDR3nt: TGTGCCAGCAGTGATGGACACAATCAGCCCCAGCATTTT; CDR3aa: CASSDGHNQPQHF
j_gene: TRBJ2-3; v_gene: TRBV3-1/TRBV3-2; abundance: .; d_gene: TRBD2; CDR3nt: TGTGCCAGCAGCCAAGTTGGGACTAGGGAAGATACGCAGTATTTT; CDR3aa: CASSQVGTREDTQYF
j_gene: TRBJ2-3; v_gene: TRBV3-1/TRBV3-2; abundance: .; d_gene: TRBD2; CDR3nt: TGTGCCAGCGATCTAGCGGGAGGGGCGCAGTATTTT; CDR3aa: CASDLAGGAQYF
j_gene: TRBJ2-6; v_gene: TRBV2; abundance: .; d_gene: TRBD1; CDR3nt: TGTGCCAGCCTGGGGCAGGGGGCAAAAGGGGCCAACGTCCTGACTTTC; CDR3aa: CASLGQGAKGANVLTF
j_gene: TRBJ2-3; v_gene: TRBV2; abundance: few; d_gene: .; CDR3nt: TGTGCCAGCAGTGCGGGTTTCCCCGATACGCAGTATTTT; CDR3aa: CASSAGFPDTQYF
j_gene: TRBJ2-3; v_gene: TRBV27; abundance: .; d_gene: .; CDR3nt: TGTGCCAGCAGGGGGACTAGCACAGATACGCAGTATTTT; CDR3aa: CASRGTSTDTQYF
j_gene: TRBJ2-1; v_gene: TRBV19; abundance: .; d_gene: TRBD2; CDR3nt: TGTGCCAGTAGTAGGGAGGGCGGCTCCTACAATGAGCAGTTCTTC; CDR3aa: CASSREGGSYNEQFF
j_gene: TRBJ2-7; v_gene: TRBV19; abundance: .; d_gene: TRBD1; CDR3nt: TGTGCCAGTACCCCCGGGGCACAGGGGGCCTACGAGCAGTACTTC; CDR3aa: CASTPGAQGAYEQYF
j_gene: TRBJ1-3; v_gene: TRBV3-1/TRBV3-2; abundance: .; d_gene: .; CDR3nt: TGTGCCAGCAGCCAACAAGGGACTCTGGACACCATATATTTT; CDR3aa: CASSQQGTLDTIYF
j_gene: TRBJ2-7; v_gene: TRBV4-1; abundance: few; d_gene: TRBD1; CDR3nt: TGCGCCAGCAGCCAAGCACCGACAGGGGGCCGCTACGAGCAGTACTTC; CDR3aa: CASSQAPTGGRYEQYF
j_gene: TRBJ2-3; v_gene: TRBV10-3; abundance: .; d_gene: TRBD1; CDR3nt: TGTGCCATCAGTAGGACAGGGGATTCGGCTAGCGGAAAGTATTTT; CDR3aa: CAISRTGDSASGKYF
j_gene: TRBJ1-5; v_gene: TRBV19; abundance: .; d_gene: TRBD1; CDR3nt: TGTGCCAGTAGTACGAGGACAGGGGGACATCAGCCCCAGCATTTT; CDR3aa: CASSTRTGGHQPQHF
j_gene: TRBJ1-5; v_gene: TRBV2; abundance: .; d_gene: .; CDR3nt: TGTGCCAGCAGTGAACTGGCGGGTTTTAGCAATCAGCCCCAGCATTTT; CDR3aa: CASSELAGFSNQPQHF
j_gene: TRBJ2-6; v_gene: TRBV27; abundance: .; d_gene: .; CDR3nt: TGTGCCAGCAGTTCATTTAGGGGTACTGGGGCCAACGTCCTGACTTTC; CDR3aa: CASSSFRGTGANVLTF
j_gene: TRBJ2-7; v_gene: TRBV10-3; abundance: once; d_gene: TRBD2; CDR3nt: TGTGCCATCAGTGCCGGGACTAGCGGATCCTACGAGCAGTACTTC; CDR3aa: CAISAGTSGSYEQYF
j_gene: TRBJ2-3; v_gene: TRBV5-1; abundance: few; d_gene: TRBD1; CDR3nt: TGCGCCAGCAGCTTGGGACAGGGGTTCCCCCTCGCAGATACGCAGTATTTT; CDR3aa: CASSLGQGFPLADTQYF
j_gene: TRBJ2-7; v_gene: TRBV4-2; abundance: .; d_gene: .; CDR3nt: TGTGCCAGCAGCTCCGGACACTCGAGCTCCTACGAGCAGTACTTC; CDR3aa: CASSSGHSSSYEQYF
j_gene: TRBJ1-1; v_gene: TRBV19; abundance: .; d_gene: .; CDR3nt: TGTGCCAGTAGTATAAATAGAGATACTGAAGCTTTCTTT; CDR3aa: CASSINRDTEAFF
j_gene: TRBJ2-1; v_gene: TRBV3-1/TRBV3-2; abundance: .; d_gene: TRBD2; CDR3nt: TGTGCCAGCAGCCAAGGCCCTAGCGGGAGTGAGCAGTTCTTC; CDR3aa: CASSQGPSGSEQFF
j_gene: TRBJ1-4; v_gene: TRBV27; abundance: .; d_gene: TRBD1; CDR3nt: TGTGCCAGCAGTCCCTGGGACAGCGAAAAACTGTTTTTT; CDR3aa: CASSPWDSEKLFF